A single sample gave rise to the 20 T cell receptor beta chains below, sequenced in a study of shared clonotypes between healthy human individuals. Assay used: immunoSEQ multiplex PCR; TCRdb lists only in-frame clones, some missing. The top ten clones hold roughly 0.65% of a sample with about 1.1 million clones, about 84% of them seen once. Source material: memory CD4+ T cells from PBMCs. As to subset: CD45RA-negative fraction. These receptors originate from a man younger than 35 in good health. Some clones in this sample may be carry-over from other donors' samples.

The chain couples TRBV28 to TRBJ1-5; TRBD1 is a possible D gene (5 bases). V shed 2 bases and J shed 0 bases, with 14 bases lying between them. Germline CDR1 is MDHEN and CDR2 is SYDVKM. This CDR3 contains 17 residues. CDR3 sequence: CASSLTRTTLSNQPQHF. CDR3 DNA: TGTGCCAGCAGTTTAACTCGGACAACCCTTAGCAATCAGCCCCAGCATTTT.

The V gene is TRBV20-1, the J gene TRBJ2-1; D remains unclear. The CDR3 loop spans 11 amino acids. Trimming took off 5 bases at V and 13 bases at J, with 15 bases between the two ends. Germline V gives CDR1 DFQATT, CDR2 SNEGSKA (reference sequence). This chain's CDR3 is CSAPLAQRQFF. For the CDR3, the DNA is TGCAGTGCTCCGCTGGCCCAAAGACAGTTCTTC.

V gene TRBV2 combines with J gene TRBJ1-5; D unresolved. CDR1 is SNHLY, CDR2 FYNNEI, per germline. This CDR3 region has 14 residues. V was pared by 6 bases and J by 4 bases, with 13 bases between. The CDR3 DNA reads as TGTGCCAGCAGCCCCCAAGCCCGGAATCAGCCCCAGCATTTT. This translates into CASSPQARNQPQHF.

CDR3 sequence reads: CASSPRPVFAGATEAFF. CDR3 bases: TGTGCCAGCAGCCCACGCCCCGTGTTCGCGGGGGCCACTGAAGCTTTCTTT. The chain links TRBV7-2 to TRBJ1-1; D is perhaps TRBD1 (6 bases). V lost 5 bases and J lost 4, with 23 bases in between. CDR3 length equals 17 residues. Per germline, CDR1 SGHTA and CDR2 FQGNSA.

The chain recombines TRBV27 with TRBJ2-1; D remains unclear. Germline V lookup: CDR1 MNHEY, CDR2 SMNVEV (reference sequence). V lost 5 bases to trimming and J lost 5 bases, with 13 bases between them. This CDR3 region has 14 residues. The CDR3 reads CASSRVSPNNEQFF. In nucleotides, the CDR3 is TGTGCCAGCAGTCGGGTCTCTCCTAACAATGAGCAGTTCTTC.

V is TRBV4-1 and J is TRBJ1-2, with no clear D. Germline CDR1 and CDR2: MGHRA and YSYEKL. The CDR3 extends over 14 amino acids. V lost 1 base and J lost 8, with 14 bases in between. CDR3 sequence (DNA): TGCGCCAGCAGCCAAGGGACGCAATGGGAAGGCTACACCTTC. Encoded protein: CASSQGTQWEGYTF.

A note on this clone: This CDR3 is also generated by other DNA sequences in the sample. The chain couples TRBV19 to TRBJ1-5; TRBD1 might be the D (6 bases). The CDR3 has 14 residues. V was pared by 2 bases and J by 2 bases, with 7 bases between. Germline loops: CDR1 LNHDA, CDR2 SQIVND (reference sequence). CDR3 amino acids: CASSIQGRNQPQHF. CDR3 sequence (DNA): TGTGCCAGTAGTATACAGGGGCGCAATCAGCCCCAGCATTTT.

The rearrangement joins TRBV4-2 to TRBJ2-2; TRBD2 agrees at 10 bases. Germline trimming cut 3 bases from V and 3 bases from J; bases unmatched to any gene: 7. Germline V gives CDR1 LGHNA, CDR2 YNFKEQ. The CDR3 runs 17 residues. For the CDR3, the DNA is TGTGCCAGCAGCCAGCGAACTAGCGGGGATTACACCGGGGAGCTGTTTTTT. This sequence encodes CASSQRTSGDYTGELFF.

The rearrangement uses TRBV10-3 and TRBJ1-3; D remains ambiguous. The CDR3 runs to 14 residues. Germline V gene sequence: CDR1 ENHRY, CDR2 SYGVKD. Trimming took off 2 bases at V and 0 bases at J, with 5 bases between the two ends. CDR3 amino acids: CAISEVSSGNTIYF. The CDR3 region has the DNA TGTGCCATCAGTGAGGTTTCCTCTGGAAACACCATATATTTT.

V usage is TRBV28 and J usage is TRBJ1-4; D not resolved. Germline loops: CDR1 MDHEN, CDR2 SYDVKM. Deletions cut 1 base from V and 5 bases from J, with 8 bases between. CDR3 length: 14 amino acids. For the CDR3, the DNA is TGTGCCAGCAGTTTATTGACCGGGAATGAAAAACTGTTTTTT. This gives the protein CASSLLTGNEKLFF.

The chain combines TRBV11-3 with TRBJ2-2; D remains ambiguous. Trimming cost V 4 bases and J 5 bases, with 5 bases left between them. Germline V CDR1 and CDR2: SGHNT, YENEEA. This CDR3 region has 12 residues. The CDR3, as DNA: TGTGCCAGCAGCTCGATTACCGGGGAGCTGTTTTTT. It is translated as CASSSITGELFF. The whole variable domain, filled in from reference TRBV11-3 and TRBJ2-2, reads EAGVVQSPRYKIIEKKQPVAFWCNPISGHNTLYWYLQNLGQGPELLIRYENEEAVDDSQLPKDRFSAERLKGVDSTLKIQPAELGDSAVYLCASSSITGELFFGEGSRLTVL.

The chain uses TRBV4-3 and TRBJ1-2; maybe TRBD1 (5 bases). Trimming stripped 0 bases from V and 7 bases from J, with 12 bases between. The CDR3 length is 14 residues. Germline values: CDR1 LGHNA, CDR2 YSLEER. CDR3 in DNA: TGCGCCAGCAGCCAAGATTTAGAGGGGACTGGCTACACCTTC. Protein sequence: CASSQDLEGTGYTF.

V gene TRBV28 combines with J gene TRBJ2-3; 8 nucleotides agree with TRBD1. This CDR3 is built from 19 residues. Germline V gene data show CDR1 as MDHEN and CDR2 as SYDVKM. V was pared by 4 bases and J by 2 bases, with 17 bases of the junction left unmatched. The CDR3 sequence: CASSSRTGNSRSFTDTQYF. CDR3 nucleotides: TGTGCCAGCAGTTCCCGGACAGGGAATAGCCGTAGCTTCACAGATACGCAGTATTTT.

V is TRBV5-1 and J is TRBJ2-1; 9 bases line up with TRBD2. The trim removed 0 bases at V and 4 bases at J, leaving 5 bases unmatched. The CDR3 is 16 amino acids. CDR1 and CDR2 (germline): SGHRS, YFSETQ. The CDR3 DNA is TGCGCCAGCAGCTTGGCAAGCGGGAGGCCATACAATGAGCAGTTCTTC. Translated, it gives CASSLASGRPYNEQFF.

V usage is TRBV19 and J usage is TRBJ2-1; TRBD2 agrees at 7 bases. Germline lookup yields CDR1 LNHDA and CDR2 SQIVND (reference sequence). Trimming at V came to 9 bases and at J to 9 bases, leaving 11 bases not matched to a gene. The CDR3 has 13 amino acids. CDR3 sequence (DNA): TGTGCCAGCCGCCAGGCGGGGGTTCCTGAGCAGTTCTTC. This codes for CASRQAGVPEQFF.

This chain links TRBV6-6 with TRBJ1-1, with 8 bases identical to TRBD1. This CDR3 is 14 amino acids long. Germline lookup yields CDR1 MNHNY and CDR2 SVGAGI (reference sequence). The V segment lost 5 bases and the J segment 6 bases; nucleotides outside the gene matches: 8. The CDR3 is CASSDQGARAEAFF. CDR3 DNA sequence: TGTGCCAGCAGTGACCAGGGGGCGAGGGCTGAAGCTTTCTTT.

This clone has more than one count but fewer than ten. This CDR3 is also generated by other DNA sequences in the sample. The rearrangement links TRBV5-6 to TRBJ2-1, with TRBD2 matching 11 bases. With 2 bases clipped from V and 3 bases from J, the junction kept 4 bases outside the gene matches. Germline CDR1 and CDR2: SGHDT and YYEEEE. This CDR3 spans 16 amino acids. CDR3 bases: TGTGCCAGCAGCTTCTTAGCGGGAGGGTTCTACAATGAGCAGTTCTTC. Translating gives CASSFLAGGFYNEQFF.

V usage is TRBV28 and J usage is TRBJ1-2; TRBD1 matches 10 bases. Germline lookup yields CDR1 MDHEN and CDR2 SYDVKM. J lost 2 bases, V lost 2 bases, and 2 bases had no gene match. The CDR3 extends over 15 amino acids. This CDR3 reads CASSLRGQGNYGYTF. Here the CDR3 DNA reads TGTGCCAGCAGTTTACGGGGACAGGGGAACTATGGCTACACCTTC.

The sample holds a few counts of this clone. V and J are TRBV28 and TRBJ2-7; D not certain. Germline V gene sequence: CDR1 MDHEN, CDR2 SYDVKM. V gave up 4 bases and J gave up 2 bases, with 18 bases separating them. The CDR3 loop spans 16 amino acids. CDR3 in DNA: TGTGCCAGCAGTTCGGTCCTTCTGTCAACCACCTACGAGCAGTACTTC. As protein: CASSSVLLSTTYEQYF.

This CDR3 reads CASSPRGDRVDTGELFF. The CDR3 nucleotides read TGTGCCAGCAGCCCCCGAGGGGACAGGGTGGACACCGGGGAGCTGTTTTTT. The chain uses TRBV21-1 and TRBJ2-2; the table gives TRBD1 as D, unverified against the DNA. TRBV21-1 is given as a pseudogene. The CDR3 extends over 17 amino acids.